The 17 T cell receptor beta chains below all came from one sample that was sequenced in a study of OX40 agonist ivuxolimab in advanced cancers. The library was produced with the immunoSEQ multiplex PCR assay. Entries here come from immuneACCESS through TCRdb and include only in-frame sequences with V and J called. Some clones fail to appear in such tables; in the studies checked, an unresolved V gene covers under half of the shortfall, and the cause of the remainder is unknown. The sample yields 75,000 to 90,000 clones; approximately 90% were counted once. The ten biggest clones cover about 1.1% of the sample. This sample comprised CD4+ or CD8+ T cells sorted from blood, obtained in a trial of the OX40 agonist ivuxolimab. The receptors derive from an adult with an advanced solid tumor such as melanoma, head and neck, liver or kidney cancer.

This chain joins TRBV4-1 and TRBJ2-6; TRBD2 might be the D (6 bases). V gave up 3 bases and J gave up 0 bases, with 12 bases separating them. The germline CDR1 and CDR2 sequences are MGHRA and YSYEKL. The CDR3 totals 17 residues. The CDR3 loop reads CASSQGLAYSGANVLTF. DNA for the CDR3: TGCGCCAGCAGCCAGGGACTCGCATACTCTGGGGCCAACGTCCTGACTTTC.

The V gene is TRBV15, the J gene TRBJ2-7; D is perhaps TRBD1 (6 bases). There are 13 residues in the CDR3. The germline V gene encodes CDR1 LNHNV and CDR2 YYDKDF (reference sequence). Trimming left V 2 bases short and J 1 base short, with 6 bases between. The CDR3 DNA sequence: TGTGCCACCAGCAGAACAGGGTCCTACGAGCAGTACTTC. Residues: CATSRTGSYEQYF. The whole variable domain, filled in from reference TRBV15 and TRBJ2-7, reads DAMVIQNPRYQVTQFGKPVTLSCSQTLNHNVMYWYQQKSSQAPKLLFHYYDKDFNNEADTPDNFQSRRPNTSFCFLDIRSPGLGDTAMYLCATSRTGSYEQYFGPGTRLTVT.

The rearrangement uses TRBV18 and TRBJ2-1; unclear D gene. Germline V gene data show CDR1 as KGHSH and CDR2 as LQKENI. CDR3 length equals 16 residues. V was cut by 4 bases and J by 5 bases, with 18 bases left in between. The CDR3 reads CASSRLDSSGHNEQFF. CDR3 bases: TGTGCCAGCTCACGGCTCGATTCGTCAGGACACAATGAGCAGTTCTTC.

The rearrangement links TRBV7-2 to TRBJ2-5, with D possibly TRBD2 on 5 matching bases. This CDR3 is built from 13 residues. CDR1 is SGHTA, CDR2 FQGNSA, per germline. V lost 9 bases, J lost 1 base, and 12 bases lay in between. Here the CDR3 DNA reads TGTGCCAGAGGAGGTCCTCTCCAAGAGACCCAGTACTTC. This gives the protein CARGGPLQETQYF.

This chain connects TRBV2 to TRBJ2-2, with 7 bases matching TRBD2. This CDR3 spans 14 amino acids. Germline assignment: CDR1 SNHLY and CDR2 FYNNEI. V shed 6 bases and J 7 bases; nucleotides not matched to a gene: 8. The CDR3 sequence: CASSDRDYRGELFF. CDR3 nucleotide sequence: TGTGCCAGCAGCGACCGGGACTACCGCGGGGAGCTGTTTTTT.

The chain is built from TRBV18 and TRBJ2-3; D not resolved. The CDR3 contains 13 residues. CDR1 KGHSH and CDR2 LQKENI come from the germline V gene. Trimming removed 3 bases at V and 2 bases at J, with 6 bases between. The CDR3 sequence: CASSPGLTDTQYF. CDR3 coding DNA: TGTGCCAGCTCACCGGGCCTCACAGATACGCAGTATTTT.

The chain couples TRBV5-1 to TRBJ2-5, with 7 bases matching TRBD1. This CDR3 has 19 amino acids. With 5 bases clipped from V and 1 base from J, the junction kept 20 bases outside the gene matches. Germline V CDR1 and CDR2: SGHRS, YFSETQ. CDR3 DNA: TGCGCCAGCAGTCTAAACAAGTTCTTTGGCCGGGACAGCCAAGAGACCCAGTACTTC. Translated, it gives CASSLNKFFGRDSQETQYF.

On this clone: Compared with germline, one end of the junction differs, possibly owing to a read error. This rearrangement joins TRBV11-3 to TRBJ2-2; D not certain. The CDR3 is 14 amino acids. From germline, CDR1 is SGHNT and CDR2 YENEEA. CDR3 region: CASSLASGTGELFF. The CDR3 coding sequence is TGTGCCAGCAGTTTAGCTTCCGGCACCGGGGAGCTGTTTTTT.

The chain carries TRBV5-1 and TRBJ2-7; 8 bases align to TRBD1. The CDR3 sequence is 13 residues long. Looked up from germline, CDR1 is SGHRS and CDR2 is YFSETQ. V trimming: 7 bases; J trimming: 3 bases; junction bases outside the gene matches: 6. The CDR3 here is CASGKTGDYEQYF. The DNA of the CDR3 is TGCGCCAGCGGCAAGACAGGGGACTACGAGCAGTACTTC.

This clone was recorded only once. The chain is built from TRBV10-3 and TRBJ2-3; TRBD2 matches at 12 bases. Germline V gene sequence: CDR1 ENHRY, CDR2 SYGVKD. V lost 7 bases, J lost 0 bases, and 2 bases stayed unmatched. CDR3 size: 15 residues. The CDR3 nucleotides are TGTGCCATCAAAACTAGCGGGGGGAGCACAGATACGCAGTATTTT. As protein: CAIKTSGGSTDTQYF.

The chain joins TRBV6-6 to TRBJ1-1; maybe TRBD1 (5 bases). Germline V gene sequence: CDR1 MNHNY, CDR2 SVGAGI (reference sequence). Trimming took 2 bases from V and 4 from J, leaving 14 bases between them. The CDR3 loop spans 15 amino acids. CDR3 sequence reads: CASSYDGGRSTEAFF. The CDR3, as DNA: TGTGCCAGCAGTTACGATGGGGGACGGAGCACTGAAGCTTTCTTT.

The V and J genes are TRBV25-1 and TRBJ2-1, with D hard to call. Trimming took 3 bases from V and 6 from J, leaving 9 bases between them. Germline CDR1 and CDR2: MGHDK and SYGVNS. CDR3 size: 13 residues. CDR3 bases: TGTGCCAGCAGTGACACTTTAACCAATGAGCAGTTCTTC. Protein product: CASSDTLTNEQFF.

This chain uses TRBV28 with TRBJ2-7; a possible D gene is TRBD2 (6 bases). Per the germline V gene, CDR1 is MDHEN and CDR2 is SYDVKM. Trimming took off 7 bases at V and 2 bases at J, with 12 bases between the two ends. The CDR3 runs 13 residues. CDR3 loop: CASKLSGPYEQYF. The CDR3 DNA reads TGTGCCAGCAAACTTAGCGGACCCTACGAGCAGTACTTC. Full variable domain (missing parts from reference TRBV28 and TRBJ2-7): DVKVTQSSRYLVKRTGEKVFLECVQDMDHENMFWYRQDPGLGLRLIYFSYDVKMKEKGDIPEGYSVSREKKERFSLILESASTNQTSMYLCASKLSGPYEQYFGPGTRLTVT.

J is TRBJ2-1 and V is TRBV5-1; 9 nucleotides match TRBD2. The CDR3 runs 16 residues. With V trimmed by 0 bases and J by 4 bases, 5 bases remained unmatched. Looked up from germline, CDR1 is SGHRS and CDR2 is YFSETQ. This chain's CDR3 is CASSLAAGGSYNEQFF. CDR3 nucleotides: TGCGCCAGCAGCTTGGCTGCGGGAGGGTCATACAATGAGCAGTTCTTC.

The chain carries TRBV4-3 and TRBJ2-7; no definite D call. Trimming pared 3 bases from V and 3 bases from J, leaving 9 bases between. CDR3 size: 13 residues. Germline V gene lookup returns CDR1 LGHNA and CDR2 YSLEER. CDR3 bases: TGCGCCAGCAGCCAGCAGGACGGCTACGAGCAGTACTTC. It codes for CASSQQDGYEQYF.

This clone occurred once. The chain uses TRBV7-2 and TRBJ2-3; D is possibly TRBD1 (6 bases). CDR1 is SGHTA and CDR2 is FQGNSA in the germline V gene. The V and J ends lost 5 bases and 1 base respectively, with 16 bases between them. This CDR3 is built from 16 residues. CDR3 sequence (DNA): TGTGCCAGCAGCACACAGGGCGCGCTTGGCACAGATACGCAGTATTTT. Translation: CASSTQGALGTDTQYF. The variable domain in full, completed from reference TRBV7-2 and TRBJ2-3, reads GAGVSQSPSNKVTEKGKDVELRCDPISGHTALYWYRQSLGQGLEFLIYFQGNSAPDKSGLPSDRFSAERTGGSVSTLTIQRTQQEDSAVYLCASSTQGALGTDTQYFGPGTRLTVL.

The chain couples TRBV28 to TRBJ2-3; the match to TRBD1 covers 12 bases. The CDR3 is 17 amino acids. CDR1 and CDR2 (germline): MDHEN, SYDVKM. The V gene end was trimmed by 8 bases and the J gene end by 2 bases; junction bases not matched to a gene: 11. CDR3 sequence reads: CASGGTGGDHSTDTQYF. The CDR3 DNA sequence: TGTGCCAGCGGGGGGACAGGGGGCGACCATTCCACAGATACGCAGTATTTT.